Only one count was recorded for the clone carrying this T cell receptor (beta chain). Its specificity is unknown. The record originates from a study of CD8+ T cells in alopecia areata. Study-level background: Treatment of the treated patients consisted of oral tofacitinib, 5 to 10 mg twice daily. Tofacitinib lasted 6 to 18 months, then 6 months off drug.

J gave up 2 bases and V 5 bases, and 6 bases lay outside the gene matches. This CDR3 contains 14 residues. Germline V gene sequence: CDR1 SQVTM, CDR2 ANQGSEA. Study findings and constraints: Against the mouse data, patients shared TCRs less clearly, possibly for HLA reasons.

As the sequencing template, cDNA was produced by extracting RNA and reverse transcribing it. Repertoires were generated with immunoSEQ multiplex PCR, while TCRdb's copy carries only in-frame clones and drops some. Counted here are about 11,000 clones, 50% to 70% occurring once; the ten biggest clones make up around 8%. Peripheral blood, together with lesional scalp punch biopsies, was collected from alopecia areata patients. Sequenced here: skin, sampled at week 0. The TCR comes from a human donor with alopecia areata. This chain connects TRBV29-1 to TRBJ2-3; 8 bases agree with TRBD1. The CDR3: CSVMQGAHTDTQYF. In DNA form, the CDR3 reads TGCAGCGTTATGCAGGGGGCCCACACAGATACGCAGTATTTT.